Below, 4 T cell receptor beta chains from the same sample are listed, as sequenced in a study of cytomegalovirus exposure and HLA in healthy donors. PCR amplification relied on 60 Vbeta primers (plus 13 Jbeta primers). Measured with immunoSEQ multiplex PCR; TCRdb has only the in-frame clones, and not every one. Of fewer than 150,000 clones listed, about 80% are singletons. Sample: PBMCs. These receptors were obtained from a man aged 50-59 years in good health and CMV-seronegative.

The chain employs TRBV30 and TRBJ1-2, with TRBD1 identical over 9 bases. Germline values: CDR1 GTSNPN, CDR2 SVGIG (reference sequence). V shed 5 bases, J shed 3 bases, and the junction held 4 bases outside the gene matches. This CDR3 has 13 amino acids. CDR3 bases: TGTGCCTGGGGGGACAGGGAGGACTATGGCTACACCTTC. It specifies CAWGDREDYGYTF. Variable domain in full (rest from reference TRBV30 and TRBJ1-2): SQTIHQWPATLVQPVGSPLSLECTVEGTSNPNLYWYRQAAGRGLQLLFYSVGIGQISSEVPQNLSASRPQDRQFILSSKKLLLSDSGFYLCAWGDREDYGYTFGSGTRLTVV.

V usage is TRBV19 and J usage is TRBJ1-5, with 10 bases identical to TRBD1. V gave up 6 bases and J gave up 1 base; unmatched junction bases: 3. Germline-derived CDR1 and CDR2 are LNHDA and SQIVND (reference sequence). The CDR3 consists of 15 residues. CDR3 loop: CASSDRGRSNQPQHF. As DNA, the CDR3 is TGTGCCAGTAGCGACAGGGGGCGAAGCAATCAGCCCCAGCATTTT.

The J gene is TRBJ2-5, the V gene TRBV6-6; D uncertain. Germline-derived CDR1 and CDR2 are MNHNY and SVGAGI (reference sequence). Trimming left V 2 bases short and J 1 base short, with 8 bases between. The CDR3 sequence is 14 residues long. Written as DNA, the CDR3 is TGTGCCAGCAGTTACCAAGCCCCCCAAGAGACCCAGTACTTC. Residues: CASSYQAPQETQYF.

This chain joins TRBV2 and TRBJ2-7, with 9 bases aligning to TRBD1. This CDR3 region has 17 residues. V dropped 7 bases and J dropped 6; count of bases not matched to a gene: 19. The germline V gene encodes CDR1 SNHLY and CDR2 FYNNEI. Written as DNA, the CDR3 is TGTGCCAGCACTTTTTTACCTGGGACAGGGAGATTAGGCGAGCAGTACTTC. Translated: CASTFLPGTGRLGEQYF.